This T cell receptor (beta chain) appears in the sequencing data of a study of shared clonotypes between healthy human individuals. Overall study results and limits: Non-shared clonotypes displayed generation probabilities falling below those of clonotypes present in all four donors.

Only in-frame clones appear in the TCRdb table, and some are missing; sequencing was by immunoSEQ multiplex PCR. The sample has 2 million to 2.5 million clones, more than 90% seen once; the top ten hold roughly 0.13%. Germline values: CDR1 MNHNS, CDR2 SASEGT. The CDR3 is 13 residues long. The V and J ends lost 5 bases and 10 bases respectively, with 17 bases between them. Remarks on this clone: The antigen is undetermined.

The V gene is TRBV6-1, the J gene TRBJ1-2; D remains unclear. This clonotype was obtained from a man between 18 and 29 years old in good health. Sequencing input: naive CD4+ T cells sorted from blood. Subset denoted: CD45RA+ positively selected. Written as DNA, the CDR3 is TGTGCCAGCAGTACCGGAAGTGCTTCGACCTACACCTTC. Amino acid sequence: CASSTGSASTYTF.